This T cell receptor beta chain emerged from a study of post-analysis software for immune sequencing data. Turning to the study itself: Clinical courses comprised relapsing-remitting, secondary progressive and progressive-relapsing multiple sclerosis. Study conclusions and caveats: Multiple sclerosis patients showed significantly lower normalized Chao1 diversity than controls did. Compared with controls, patients had more of about 5 TRBV segments, including TRBV5-6, TRBV5-1 and TRBV20-1. When the samples were clustered directly with F measure, those that had been prepared in the same batch showed strong co-clustering.

The CDR3 is 17 amino acids. V was pared by 4 bases and J by 0 bases, with 15 bases between. Unique molecular identifiers were built into the TCR beta cDNA libraries. TCRdb used MiXCR to reprocess the PCR reads, holding one entry per CDR3 protein. The data contain more than 500,000 distinct CDR3 sequences, around a third of them singletons. A few counts support this clonotype. Its cognate antigen is unknown. The origin of this receptor is a girl aged 2 to 17 with multiple sclerosis. This chain uses TRBV12-3 or TRBV12-4 with TRBJ1-4; perhaps TRBD1 as D (6 bases). Sequenced: blood. The CDR3: CASSSLRRGATNEKLFF. CDR3 nucleotide sequence: TGTGCCAGCAGTTCGCTGAGGAGGGGGGCAACTAATGAAAAACTGTTTTTT.